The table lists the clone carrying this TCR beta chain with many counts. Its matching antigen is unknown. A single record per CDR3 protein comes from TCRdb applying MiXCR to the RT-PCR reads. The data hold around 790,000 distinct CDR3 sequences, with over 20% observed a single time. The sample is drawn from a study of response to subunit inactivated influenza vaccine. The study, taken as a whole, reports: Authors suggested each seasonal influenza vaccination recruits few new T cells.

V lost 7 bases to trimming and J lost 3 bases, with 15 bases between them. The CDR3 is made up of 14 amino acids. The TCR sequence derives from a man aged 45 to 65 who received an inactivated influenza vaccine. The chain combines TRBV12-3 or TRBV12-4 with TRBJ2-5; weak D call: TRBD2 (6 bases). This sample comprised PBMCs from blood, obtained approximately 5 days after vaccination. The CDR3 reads CASTNYWEEETQYF. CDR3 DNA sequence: TGTGCCAGCACCAATTATTGGGAGGAAGAGACCCAGTACTTC.